The rows below give T cell receptor beta chains drawn from one sample of a study of blood T cells in healthy people across ages. TCRdb reprocessed the 5' RACE reads with MiXCR, giving one entry per CDR3 protein. The data contain roughly 1.5 million distinct CDR3 sequences, under 55% of them singletons. Sequencing was carried out using blood. The receptors shown here come from a woman under 30 in good health. Both conserved end residues are part of each CDR3.

V	J	CDR3
TRBV9	TRBJ1-2	CASSVGQGISCGYTF
TRBV4-3	TRBJ2-3	CASSQGAIPDTQYF
TRBV9	TRBJ1-1	CASSVAHRNTEAFF
TRBV7-2	TRBJ1-5	CAISLDRRNQPQHF
TRBV29-1	TRBJ2-1	CSVVGQGSYNEQFF
TRBV5-1	TRBJ1-1	CASSLSDRMNTEAFF
TRBV3-1	TRBJ2-7	CASSQEGTSYNEQYF
TRBV20-1	TRBJ2-7	CSARDHLIGGYEQYF
TRBV6-6	TRBJ1-2	CASSYSPHRTGFGYGYTF
TRBV27	TRBJ2-1	CASSLSLVYNEQFF
TRBV4-3	TRBJ2-7	CASSQEQGWSEQYF
TRBV7-9	TRBJ2-1	CASSLLGRLYNEQFF
TRBV27	TRBJ2-7	CASGIDKYEQYF
TRBV24-1	TRBJ2-3	CATSGSTDMQYF
TRBV27	TRBJ2-2	CASSLYLAGLSGELFF
TRBV7-2	TRBJ1-5	CASSPRGGFTPQHF
TRBV7-2	TRBJ2-3	CASSLTSGGVADTQYF
TRBV20-1	TRBJ2-1	CSARDRAGGNSYNEQFF
TRBV6-5	TRBJ1-5	CASSSAPTGVPREAQHF
TRBV12-3/TRBV12-4	TRBJ2-2	CASSSGRVRPNTGELFF
TRBV6-2/TRBV6-3	TRBJ1-4	CASSYSRWRSGTGEEKLFF
TRBV2	TRBJ1-1	CASSERAGGTEAFF
TRBV5-5	TRBJ1-5	CASSPGAGTQPQHF
TRBV30	TRBJ2-5	CAWALTRETQYF
TRBV10-3	TRBJ1-6	CAISAGAVNSPLHF
TRBV9	TRBJ2-1	CASSVAGTSGSIREQFF
TRBV3-1	NA	CASSPDSSIQYF